This T cell receptor beta chain was documented in a study of blood T cells in healthy people across ages. Germline CDR1 and CDR2: MGHRA and YSYEKL. The V and J ends lost 4 bases and 3 bases, in that order; junction bases with no gene match: 10. This CDR3 region has 16 residues. This clonotype appeared a few times. Through a sample-barcoded 5' primer and a J-beta primer mix, a second PCR was run for about 6 to 11 cycles. TCRdb called the 5' RACE reads again in MiXCR, with one record for every CDR3 protein. The sample has 1.5 million or so distinct CDR3 sequences, 42% seen once; the top ten hold less than 8%.

The sequenced sample consisted of blood. The origin of this receptor is a woman aged 18-29 years in good health. V and J are TRBV4-1 and TRBJ2-5; 8 nucleotides agree with TRBD2. The CDR3 nucleotides are TGCGCCAGCAGCCGGGTTGGCGGGAGGAAGGAAGAGACCCAGTACTTC. The encoded protein is CASSRVGGRKEETQYF.